A selection of T cell receptor beta chains follows, all from one sample in a study of T cells in Graves' hyperthyroidism and ophthalmopathy. A single record per CDR3 protein comes from TCRdb applying MiXCR to the multiplex PCR reads. The sample includes over 250,000 distinct CDR3 sequences, about 25% of them seen just once. Sequenced material: blood. The receptors originated from a man in his forties or fifties with Graves' hyperthyroidism that later progressed to Graves' ophthalmopathy. Each CDR3 is given with its conserved first and last residue. Each record gives: clone size, J gene, V gene, D gene, CDR3 DNA, CDR3 protein. D genes are given only for firm matches. Some rows have no size entry. The others give once, few or many, or a class for an expanded clone.

NA	TRBJ1-1	TRBV5-5	NA	TGTGCCAGCACCCCCTTTGGCACTGAAGCTTTCTTT	CASTPFGTEAFF
NA	TRBJ1-5	TRBV29-1	NA	TGCAGCGTTGAAGTATTCAGGGGCCAGCCCCAGCATTTT	CSVEVFRGQPQHF
many	TRBJ2-7	TRBV7-3	TRBD2	TGTGCCAGCAGCTTCGTAGCGGGAGAAGACCTGTACTTC	CASSFVAGEDLYF
NA	TRBJ2-7	TRBV10-3	TRBD2	TGTGCCATCAGCCCAGGACTAGCGGGGACACTCTACGAGCAGTACTTC	CAISPGLAGTLYEQYF
many	TRBJ1-2	TRBV29-1	TRBD1	TGCAGCGTCCAGGGGGCTGACTATGGCTACACCTTC	CSVQGADYGYTF
NA	TRBJ2-5	TRBV28	NA	TGTGCCAGCAGTTTGGGACGGGACCGCCCTGGCCAGTACTTC	CASSLGRDRPGQYF
many	TRBJ2-7	TRBV7-9	NA	TGTGCCAGCAGCTTAGCGGACAATATAGCGGTCGAGCAGTACTTC	CASSLADNIAVEQYF
many	TRBJ1-1	TRBV10-3	NA	TGTGCCATCAGGTTAGGACAGAAGAACACTGAAGCTTTCTTT	CAIRLGQKNTEAFF
many	TRBJ2-5	TRBV11-2	TRBD2	TGTGCCAGCGGTGGGACTAGCGGAGTAGGGACCCAGTACTTC	CASGGTSGVGTQYF
many	TRBJ1-1	TRBV29-1	TRBD1	TGCAGCGTTGCCGGGACAGCGAACACTGAAGCTTTCTTT	CSVAGTANTEAFF
NA	TRBJ1-2	TRBV28	NA	TGTGCCAGCAGTTCCAGCGGGACCGGAAATCCTAACTATGGCTACACCTTC	CASSSSGTGNPNYGYTF
many	TRBJ2-7	TRBV2	TRBD1	TGTGCCAGCAGCACAGGGGCGAAAACCTACGAGCAGTACTTC	CASSTGAKTYEQYF
many	TRBJ2-7	TRBV9	NA	TGTGCCAGCAGCGTAGAGGGCAGGGCCTACGAGCAGTACTTC	CASSVEGRAYEQYF
many	TRBJ2-2	TRBV6-1	NA	TGTGCCAGCAGCCCACCGGGACCGCGGAGGGAGCTGTTTTTT	CASSPPGPRRELFF
many	TRBJ2-7	TRBV12-3/TRBV12-4	TRBD2	TGTGCCAGCAGTTCGGGACTAGCGGAGTCCTACGAGCAGTACTTC	CASSSGLAESYEQYF
many	TRBJ1-1	TRBV6-6	NA	TGTGCCAGCTTAAGAACCGTGACGACTGAAGCTTTCTTT	CASLRTVTTEAFF
many	TRBJ2-2	TRBV9	NA	TGTGCCAGCAGCACGTTAAGGGGCGGGGAGCTGTTTTTT	CASSTLRGGELFF
many	TRBJ2-7	TRBV19	TRBD2	TGTGCCAGTAGCGTGACTAGCGTAAGCTCCTACGAGCAGTACTTC	CASSVTSVSSYEQYF
many	TRBJ2-5	TRBV5-1	NA	TGCGCCAGTAGGAGCGGGCCCGTCCAAGAGACCCAGTACTTC	CASRSGPVQETQYF
many	TRBJ2-7	TRBV5-1	NA	TGCGCCAGCAGCTTGGGGATGACAGGGGCGGGGGACGAGCAGTACTTC	CASSLGMTGAGDEQYF
NA	TRBJ2-5	TRBV28	NA	TGTGCCAGCAGCTCTTTTCGAAAGACCCAGTACTTC	CASSSFRKTQYF
NA	TRBJ2-7	TRBV7-8	TRBD2	TGTGCCAGCAGCCGTTCGGGGACTAGCTTCGAGCAGTACTTC	CASSRSGTSFEQYF
many	TRBJ2-7	TRBV12-3/TRBV12-4	NA	TGTGCCAGCGGCCGAACGTACAGGTCGTCCGCGTGGGAGCAGTACTTC	CASGRTYRSSAWEQYF
NA	TRBJ1-1	TRBV27	NA	TGTGCCAGCAGTTCCTCGATAGCTGAAGCTTTCTTT	CASSSSIAEAFF
many	TRBJ2-7	TRBV6-5	NA	TGTGCCAGCAGTTACCTTCCTAGTAATGGCTACGAGCAGTACTTC	CASSYLPSNGYEQYF
many	TRBJ2-7	TRBV7-9	NA	TGTGCCAGCAGCTTAGAATCAGGGACGAAGCAGTACTTC	CASSLESGTKQYF
NA	TRBJ2-7	TRBV29-1	TRBD2	TGCAGCGTCAAACGGGGACTAGCGGGAAACTCCTACGAGCAGTACTTC	CSVKRGLAGNSYEQYF
many	TRBJ2-5	TRBV7-8	NA	TGTGCCAGCAGCTTAGCGGACCTAAGATTGGAGACCCAGTACTTC	CASSLADLRLETQYF
NA	TRBJ2-4	TRBV4-1	NA	TGCGCCAGCAGCCAAGATTCAGGGACCGTGGGGAAAAACATTCAGTACTTC	CASSQDSGTVGKNIQYF
many	TRBJ2-6	TRBV6-2/TRBV6-3	TRBD1	TGTGCCAGCACCAACATGGACAGGGGAGCAGGGGCCAACGTCCTGACTTTC	CASTNMDRGAGANVLTF
many	TRBJ1-5	TRBV7-2	NA	TGTGCCAGCAGGTTCAGCCCCTCGTATGTTCAGCCCCAGCATTTT	CASRFSPSYVQPQHF
few	TRBJ1-1	TRBV6-5	NA	TGTGCCAGCAGTTACTCTTATTCGAACACTGAAGCTTTCTTT	CASSYSYSNTEAFF
many	TRBJ2-7	TRBV3-1	TRBD2	TGTGCCAGCAGTCGAGGTGTTAGCGGGGGAGTTTGGTACTTC	CASSRGVSGGVWYF
many	TRBJ2-5	TRBV5-4	TRBD2	TGTGCCAGCAGCTTAGCTAGCGGTACGCAAGAGACCCAGTACTTC	CASSLASGTQETQYF
many	TRBJ1-3	TRBV9	NA	TGTGCCAGCAGTACGCATCGTGGGGGTAGAAACACCATATATTTT	CASSTHRGGRNTIYF
many	TRBJ1-3	TRBV19	TRBD1	TGTGCCAGTAGCACCGGGACAGGCACCTTCAAATATCCGTCTGGAAACACCATATATTTT	CASSTGTGTFKYPSGNTIYF
many	TRBJ2-7	TRBV28	NA	TGTGCCAGCAGTCCACCGGGGACATCGATCCACGAGCAGTACTTC	CASSPPGTSIHEQYF
many	TRBJ2-2	TRBV7-3	NA	TGTGCCAGCAGCGACACCGGGACGCCCACGAACACCGGGGAGCTGTTTTTT	CASSDTGTPTNTGELFF
NA	TRBJ2-7	TRBV6-2/TRBV6-3	TRBD2	TGTGCCAGCAGTTACAGGAGCGGGGCCGGGACTTTTACCTACGAGCAGTACTTC	CASSYRSGAGTFTYEQYF
many	TRBJ2-7	TRBV5-1	NA	TGCGCCAGCAGCCCATTCCAGGGGCCCACGCGGGAGCAGTACTTC	CASSPFQGPTREQYF
NA	TRBJ2-7	TRBV20-1	TRBD1	TGCAGTGCTAGGCCGGGACAGGGCAACGAGCAGTACTTC	CSARPGQGNEQYF